This T cell receptor (beta chain) stems from a study of cytomegalovirus exposure and HLA in healthy donors. Study-level results: What a later analysis reportedly showed was that an Asian-associated ancestry cluster had fewer N-insertions than the approximately 700-donor mean. Whilst most TCR sequences proved rare, a subset of public TCRs occurred across many donors. In vitro checks showed that three CMV-associated chains really do target CMV antigens. Later analysis identified 16,951 TCR beta sequences associated with HLA alleles, using a false discovery rate threshold of 0.05.

Trimming removed 5 bases from V and 0 bases from J; junction bases left unmatched: 9. The germline CDR1 and CDR2 sequences are LNHDA and SQIVND (reference sequence). This CDR3 spans 18 amino acids. The study ran its PCR with 60 Vbeta and 13 Jbeta primers. The protocol was immunoSEQ multiplex PCR, while the TCRdb copy is restricted to in-frame clones and leaves out a portion. The sample lists approximately 70,000 clones, around 70% occurring once. Notes on this clone: Its matching antigen is unknown.

The specimen was PBMCs. The source of this sequence is a middle-aged man in good health and CMV-seropositive. The chain employs TRBV19 and TRBJ2-1, with 11 bases aligning to TRBD2. Written as DNA, the CDR3 is TGTGCCAGTAGTGTGGGACTAGCGGACCTAAGCTCCTACAATGAGCAGTTCTTC. This encodes CASSVGLADLSSYNEQFF.